The 30 T cell receptor beta chains reported below all come from one sample, sequenced in a study of blood T cells in healthy people across ages. Primers used in a second PCR of roughly 6 to 11 cycles were a sample-barcoded 5' primer and a J-beta primer mix. TCRdb re-derived calls from the 5' RACE reads in MiXCR, one entry per CDR3 protein. The table has approximately 810,000 distinct CDR3 sequences, more than 25% seen once. Specimen: blood. The origin of the receptors is a woman of 80 years or more in good health.

This clonotype was seen a few times. The chain links TRBV5-1 to TRBJ1-2, with 7 bases matching TRBD1. This CDR3 spans 15 amino acids. Germline V lookup: CDR1 SGHRS, CDR2 YFSETQ. Trimming cost V 3 bases and J 4 bases; bases outside gene matches: 9. The CDR3 coding sequence is TGCGCCAGCAGCTCCGGGACAGTCAATCTCTATGGCTACACCTTC. Protein: CASSSGTVNLYGYTF.

This clonotype was picked up a small number of times. The V call is TRBV24-1, the J call TRBJ2-1; D gene ambiguous. Germline lookup yields CDR1 KGHDR and CDR2 SFDVKD. The CDR3 is made up of 15 amino acids. V was clipped by 3 bases and J by 5 bases, with 13 bases between them. For the CDR3, the DNA is TGTGCCACCAGTGATCGCAGCCTCCGGGACAATGAGCAGTTCTTC. Protein: CATSDRSLRDNEQFF.

The V gene is TRBV7-2, the J gene TRBJ1-1; D gene unclear. Trimming took 5 bases from V and 10 from J, leaving 17 bases between them. Per germline, CDR1 SGHTA and CDR2 FQGNSA. The CDR3 is made up of 13 amino acids. The CDR3 DNA reads as TGTGCCAGCAGCCTCCTTAGCCCTAGGGCAGCTTTCTTT. It specifies CASSLLSPRAAFF.

This clonotype has more than one count but fewer than ten. This sequence joins TRBV7-9 and TRBJ1-2; TRBD1 matches at 9 bases. With 2 bases clipped from V and 4 bases from J, the junction kept 5 bases outside the gene matches. This CDR3 has 15 amino acids. CDR1 and CDR2 (germline): SEHNR, FQNEAQ (reference sequence). In DNA form, the CDR3 reads TGTGCCAGCAGCTTAAACAGGGGGCCCATCTATGGCTACACCTTC. Translated: CASSLNRGPIYGYTF.

This clonotype came up many times. This chain links TRBV5-5 with TRBJ2-3; a weak D match, TRBD2 (6 bases). The CDR3 loop spans 16 amino acids. V lost 0 bases, J lost 5 bases, and 16 bases lay in between. In germline, CDR1 is SGHKS, CDR2 YYEKEE (reference sequence). CDR3 nucleotide sequence: TGTGCCAGCAGCTTGGACGACGGGAGCGTGGGAGATACGCAGTATTTT. This translates into CASSLDDGSVGDTQYF.

As regards this clonotype: A single base separates this from a much larger clone, so it may be a read error. The CDR3 bases are TGTGCCAGCGGCGGAGGGGTGGTCGGGACTAGCGGGGGGGAAGGGTGGTACAATGAGCAGTTCTTC. Translated, it gives CASGGGVVGTSGGEGWYNEQFF. V and J are TRBV11-1 and TRBJ2-1; TRBD2 agrees at 16 bases. Germline-derived CDR1 and CDR2 are SGHAT and FQDESV (reference sequence). The ends lost 8 bases at V and 4 bases at J; junction bases unmatched: 23. CDR3 length: 22 amino acids.

The rearrangement joins TRBV20-1 to TRBJ1-1, with 11 positions matching TRBD1. Per the germline V gene, CDR1 is DFQATT and CDR2 is SNEGSKA (reference sequence). V lost 5 bases to trimming and J lost 4 bases; unmatched junction nucleotides: 18. The CDR3 runs 18 residues. The CDR3 region has the DNA TGCAGTGCTGCCCAAGGACAGGGGGCGTTAATTAGTAGCACTGAAGCTTTCTTT. This sequence encodes CSAAQGQGALISSTEAFF.

This clonotype has ten or more counts. This rearrangement joins TRBV2 to TRBJ2-7; 9 bases map to TRBD1. This CDR3 region has 14 residues. The V segment lost 8 bases and the J segment 6 bases; nucleotides outside the gene matches: 11. Germline lookup yields CDR1 SNHLY and CDR2 FYNNEI. In DNA form, the CDR3 reads TGTGCCAGCTCATACGGGACAGGGCTTCGCGAGCAGTACTTC. This codes for CASSYGTGLREQYF.

This clonotype was observed at least ten times. The CDR3 spells CASSLVYARDRGAPLHF. In DNA, the CDR3 is TGTGCCAGCAGCTTAGTCTACGCCCGGGACAGGGGTGCACCCCTCCACTTT. The rearrangement uses TRBV7-9 and TRBJ1-6; 10 positions match TRBD1. Germline CDR1 and CDR2: SEHNR and FQNEAQ (reference sequence). This CDR3 region has 17 residues. The V segment lost 1 base and the J segment 11 bases; nucleotides outside the gene matches: 11.

This clonotype was picked up a small number of times. DNA for the CDR3: TGCGCCAGCAGGCCCCAGGCCGCACTGGACACTGAAGCTTTCTTT. Translated: CASRPQAALDTEAFF. This sequence joins TRBV5-1 and TRBJ1-1; D call uncertain. The CDR3 covers 15 residues. Trimming removed 5 bases at V and 3 bases at J, with 17 bases between. Looked up from germline, CDR1 is SGHRS and CDR2 is YFSETQ.

The chain uses TRBV6-5 and TRBJ2-4; D is ambiguous. The J call is uncertain, as TRBJ2-7 better fits the DNA end. This CDR3 has 15 amino acids. Per the germline V gene, CDR1 is MNHEY and CDR2 is SVGAGI. The CDR3 spells CASSYSVPGVDEQYF. CDR3 in DNA: TGTGCCAGCAGTTACTCGGTGCCGGGTGTTGACGAGCAGTACTTC.

The chain carries TRBV24-1 and TRBJ2-3, with 12 nucleotides matching TRBD2. Trimming cost V 3 bases and J 3 bases; bases outside gene matches: 6. The germline CDR1 and CDR2 sequences are KGHDR and SFDVKD. The CDR3 length is 17 residues. The CDR3 DNA sequence: TGTGCCACCAGTGATCAAGCTAGCGGGGGGGTTACAGATACGCAGTATTTT. This codes for CATSDQASGGVTDTQYF.

This clonotype was seen repeatedly, ten times or more. J is TRBJ2-1 and V is TRBV4-3; tentatively, D is TRBD2 (6 bases). Germline V gene sequence: CDR1 LGHNA, CDR2 YSLEER. The CDR3 runs to 16 residues. Trimming stripped 1 base from V and 3 bases from J, with 13 bases between. The CDR3 protein is CASSQGALGGYNEQFF. The CDR3 bases are TGCGCCAGCAGCCAAGGTGCGCTGGGGGGCTACAATGAGCAGTTCTTC.

This clonotype has at least ten counts. The rearrangement links TRBV24-1 to TRBJ2-1; TRBD1 is a possible D gene (5 bases). This CDR3 has 13 residues. Trimming shortened V by 8 bases and J by 0 bases, and 7 bases separated the two germline ends. Germline V gene data show CDR1 as KGHDR and CDR2 as SFDVKD. The CDR3 protein is CATKGDSYNEQFF. CDR3 coding DNA: TGTGCCACCAAAGGGGACTCCTACAATGAGCAGTTCTTC.

About this clonotype itself: A clone one base away is much larger, so this may be a read error. This chain links TRBV24-1 with TRBJ2-7; 8 nucleotides match TRBD1. Trimming cost V 4 bases and J 7 bases; bases outside gene matches: 11. The CDR3 extends over 15 amino acids. Looked up from germline, CDR1 is KGHDR and CDR2 is SFDVKD. The DNA of the CDR3 is TGTGCCACCAGTGAGGCAGGGGGCGTATACAATGAGCAGTACTTC. Translating gives CATSEAGGVYNEQYF.

A few counts support this clonotype. The rearrangement joins TRBV19 to TRBJ2-1; tentative D call: TRBD1 (5 bases). The J call may not be correct, given that the DNA end is closer to TRBJ2-7. The CDR3 consists of 14 residues. Looked up from germline, CDR1 is LNHDA and CDR2 is SQIVND (reference sequence). CDR3: CASSIGQKYNEQYF. CDR3 nucleotide sequence: TGTGCCAGTAGTATAGGACAGAAATACAATGAGCAGTACTTC.

This clonotype has at least ten counts. The chain joins TRBV18 to TRBJ2-7; 7 bases agree with TRBD1. The CDR3 contains 16 residues. CDR1 is KGHSH and CDR2 is LQKENI in the germline V gene. V was clipped by 2 bases and J by 3 bases; unmatched bases: 10. The CDR3 nucleotides read TGTGCCAGCTCACCAACTACAGGGGTCCCCCGCTACGAGCAGTACTTC. Encoded protein: CASSPTTGVPRYEQYF.

This clonotype was recorded a few times. The rearrangement links TRBV24-1 to TRBJ2-3; 15 bases are a match to TRBD2. The V and J ends lost 3 bases and 7 bases, in that order; junction bases with no gene match: 10. The CDR3 spans 18 residues. CDR1 is KGHDR, CDR2 SFDVKD, per germline. CDR3 region: CATSDVGLAGGSRYTQYF. CDR3 nucleotides: TGTGCCACCAGTGATGTCGGACTAGCGGGGGGGTCCCGCTATACGCAGTATTTT.

This chain joins TRBV10-2 and TRBJ1-1; no firm D call. Germline V gene data show CDR1 as WSHSY and CDR2 as SAAADI. The germline V and J ends were trimmed by 0 bases and 3 bases, with 8 bases remaining between them. The CDR3 sequence is 14 residues long. CDR3 sequence: CASSESPDYTEAFF. CDR3 bases: TGCGCCAGCAGTGAGTCGCCAGACTACACTGAAGCTTTCTTT.

This clonotype was picked up many times. The V gene is TRBV3-1, the J gene TRBJ2-1; 12 bases are shared with TRBD2. J gave up 2 bases and V 2 bases, and 7 bases lay outside the gene matches. CDR3 length: 18 amino acids. The V gene's germline CDR1 is LGHDT and CDR2 YNNKEL (reference sequence). CDR3 nucleotides: TGTGCCAGCAGCCAACCTCCTAGCGGGGGGGGACCCTACAATGAGCAGTTCTTC. Amino acid sequence: CASSQPPSGGGPYNEQFF.

This clonotype occurred a few times. This chain links TRBV20-1 with TRBJ1-6, with TRBD1 matching 9 bases. With V trimmed by 5 bases and J by 9 bases, 5 bases remained unmatched. The CDR3 loop spans 13 amino acids. The germline V gene has CDR1 DFQATT and CDR2 SNEGSKA (reference sequence). CDR3 loop: CSARDRVFSPLHF. The CDR3 coding sequence is TGCAGTGCTCGGGACAGGGTATTTTCACCCCTCCACTTT.

This clonotype showed up many times. The rearrangement uses TRBV18 and TRBJ2-5; 7 bases align to TRBD1. The germline V gene encodes CDR1 KGHSH and CDR2 LQKENI. CDR3 length: 15 residues. V trimming: 1 base; J trimming: 2 bases; junction bases outside the gene matches: 4. The CDR3 sequence: CASSPRDSTQETQYF. The CDR3 DNA sequence: TGTGCCAGCTCACCACGGGACAGTACTCAAGAGACCCAGTACTTC.

This clonotype has ten or more counts. The rearrangement joins TRBV27 to TRBJ2-3; TRBD1 is a possible D gene (6 bases). Germline CDR1 and CDR2: MNHEY and SMNVEV (reference sequence). The V end lost 6 bases, the J end lost 0 bases, and 10 bases lay between the germline ends. The CDR3 extends over 14 amino acids. CDR3 protein: CASSTGHSTDTQYF. For the CDR3, the DNA is TGTGCCAGCAGCACAGGGCATAGCACAGATACGCAGTATTTT.

This clonotype occurred a few times. A much bigger clone sits one base away, suggesting this may be a read error. The V gene is TRBV7-2, the J gene TRBJ1-2; 8 bases are shared with TRBD1. The CDR3 covers 13 residues. Germline V gene sequence: CDR1 SGHTA, CDR2 FQGNSA. The CDR3: CACSTKTGVGYTF. CDR3 nucleotides: TGTGCCTGCAGCACTAAGACAGGGGTTGGCTACACCTTC. The complete variable domain, with remaining parts taken from reference TRBV7-2 and TRBJ1-2, reads GAGVSQSPSNKVTEKGKDVELRCDPISGHTALYWYRQSLGQGLEFLIYFQGNSAPDKSGLPSDRFSAERTGGSVSTLTIQRTQQEDSAVYLCACSTKTGVGYTFGSGTRLTVV.

The V call is TRBV7-2, the J call TRBJ1-5; 7 bases are a match to TRBD1. Germline V lookup: CDR1 SGHTA, CDR2 FQGNSA. There are 15 residues in the CDR3. V lost 5 bases and J lost 3; bases outside the gene matches: 7. CDR3 protein: CASSRQQGNNQPQHF. DNA of the CDR3: TGTGCCAGCAGCAGACAACAGGGGAACAATCAGCCCCAGCATTTT. Full variable domain (rest looked up from reference TRBV7-2 and TRBJ1-5): GAGVSQSPSNKVTEKGKDVELRCDPISGHTALYWYRQSLGQGLEFLIYFQGNSAPDKSGLPSDRFSAERTGGSVSTLTIQRTQQEDSAVYLCASSRQQGNNQPQHFGDGTRLSIL.

There are many counts of this clonotype. The V and J genes are TRBV12-3 or TRBV12-4 and TRBJ2-1; 10 bases line up with TRBD1. This CDR3 contains 15 residues. Trimming cost V 8 bases and J 6 bases; bases outside gene matches: 10. The CDR3 region is CASQPRQGASNEQFF. In DNA form, the CDR3 reads TGTGCCAGCCAACCTAGACAGGGGGCAAGCAATGAGCAGTTCTTC.

This clonotype was seen a single time. The chain recombines TRBV7-9 with TRBJ2-2; possibly TRBD2 for D (6 bases). The CDR3 has 14 amino acids. With 5 bases removed from V and 5 bases from J, the gap between germline ends came to 12 bases. Germline assignment: CDR1 SEHNR and CDR2 FQNEAQ (reference sequence). The CDR3 region is CASSTAGGTGELFF. CDR3 coding DNA: TGTGCCAGCAGCACCGCCGGAGGGACCGGGGAGCTGTTTTTT. The complete variable domain, with remaining parts taken from reference TRBV7-9 and TRBJ2-2, reads DTGVSQNPRHKITKRGQNVTFRCDPISEHNRLYWYRQTLGQGPEFLTYFQNEAQLEKSRLLSDRFSAERPKGSFSTLEIQRTEQGDSAMYLCASSTAGGTGELFFGEGSRLTVL.

In this sample, this clonotype turned up once. The chain links TRBV7-3 to TRBJ1-1; D remains unclear. The germline V gene has CDR1 SGHTA and CDR2 FQGTGA. Trimming removed 5 bases at V and 3 bases at J, with 16 bases between. This CDR3 contains 15 residues. The CDR3 region is CASSPNQETDTEAFF. DNA of the CDR3: TGTGCCAGCAGCCCTAATCAGGAGACGGACACTGAAGCTTTCTTT.

The rearrangement joins TRBV6-2 or TRBV6-3 to TRBJ1-1, with TRBD1 as a possible D gene (5 bases). Germline lookup yields CDR1 MNHEY and CDR2 SVGEGT. The V end lost 2 bases, the J end lost 1 base, and 8 bases lay between the germline ends. The CDR3 length is 14 residues. The CDR3 DNA reads TGTGCCAGCAGTTACGACGGACAGAACACTGAAGCTTTCTTT. Protein sequence: CASSYDGQNTEAFF.

Ten or more counts support this clonotype. V and J are TRBV4-2 and TRBJ2-3, with D possibly TRBD1 on 6 matching bases. CDR3 size: 17 residues. Germline CDR1 LGHNA, CDR2 YNFKEQ. V lost 1 base and J lost 0, with 14 bases in between. The CDR3 region is CASSQADRVSSTDTQYF. The CDR3 DNA is TGTGCCAGCAGCCAAGCGGACAGAGTTTCTAGCACAGATACGCAGTATTTT.